This is a list of T cell receptor beta chains from one sample in a study of blood T cell repertoires in COVID-19. Using immunoSEQ multiplex PCR, the repertoire was profiled, and TCRdb retains in-frame clones only, with some absent. The repertoire holds fewer than 85,000 clones, with roughly 80% as singletons. Material: peripheral blood. The receptor set was obtained from a woman aged 80 or older with active or convalescent COVID-19. Both conserved end residues are part of each CDR3. A D gene is named only where the DNA matches it firmly. The size entry is marked missing in some rows and otherwise reads once, few, many or a size class.

d_gene: -; abundance: few; v_gene: TRBV4-1; j_gene: TRBJ2-7; CDR3nt: TGCGCCAGCAGCCAAGAACACGGGGGACCAGCGGAAACCTACGAGCAGTACTTC; CDR3aa: CASSQEHGGPAETYEQYF
d_gene: -; abundance: -; v_gene: TRBV6-1; j_gene: TRBJ2-1; CDR3nt: TGTGCCAGCAGTGAAGGCCCCTATTCTGACAATGAGCAGTTCTTC; CDR3aa: CASSEGPYSDNEQFF
d_gene: -; abundance: -; v_gene: TRBV4-1; j_gene: TRBJ1-5; CDR3nt: TGCGCCAGCAGCCAGACGGAGACGGTAAGCAATCAGCCCCAGCATTTT; CDR3aa: CASSQTETVSNQPQHF
d_gene: TRBD1; abundance: -; v_gene: TRBV19; j_gene: TRBJ2-5; CDR3nt: TGTGCCAGTAGTATCGGGACAGGGAGGGAGACCCAGTACTTC; CDR3aa: CASSIGTGRETQYF
d_gene: TRBD1; abundance: few; v_gene: TRBV6-5; j_gene: TRBJ2-7; CDR3nt: TGTGCCAGCAGAGACAGGGGCCACGAGCAGTACTTC; CDR3aa: CASRDRGHEQYF
d_gene: TRBD1; abundance: -; v_gene: TRBV28; j_gene: TRBJ1-5; CDR3nt: TGTGCCAGCAGTTTGGGGGACAGGGCTAATCAGCCCCAGCATTTT; CDR3aa: CASSLGDRANQPQHF
d_gene: -; abundance: -; v_gene: TRBV13; j_gene: TRBJ1-1; CDR3nt: TGTGCCAGCAGGGGGAGGGAGAACACTGAAGCTTTCTTT; CDR3aa: CASRGRENTEAFF
d_gene: -; abundance: -; v_gene: TRBV19; j_gene: TRBJ2-7; CDR3nt: TGTGCCAGTAGTATGGTCAGTGGCCCCTCCTACGAGCAGTACTTC; CDR3aa: CASSMVSGPSYEQYF
d_gene: -; abundance: -; v_gene: TRBV20-1; j_gene: TRBJ1-1; CDR3nt: TGCAGTGCTAGTGGGAGGGATCAAACTGAAGCTTTCTTT; CDR3aa: CSASGRDQTEAFF
d_gene: TRBD2; abundance: few; v_gene: TRBV2; j_gene: TRBJ2-1; CDR3nt: TGTGCCAGCAGTGAACAGGGACTAGAGTACAATGAGCAGTTCTTC; CDR3aa: CASSEQGLEYNEQFF
d_gene: TRBD2; abundance: -; v_gene: TRBV7-2; j_gene: TRBJ2-1; CDR3nt: TGTGCCAGCAGCTTAGTGGGCGGGAGTTCCTACAATGAGCAGTTCTTC; CDR3aa: CASSLVGGSSYNEQFF
d_gene: -; abundance: -; v_gene: TRBV5-1; j_gene: TRBJ2-3; CDR3nt: TGCGCCAGCAGCCCTTCAGGGATCACAGATACGCAGTATTTT; CDR3aa: CASSPSGITDTQYF
d_gene: TRBD2; abundance: -; v_gene: TRBV4-3; j_gene: TRBJ2-1; CDR3nt: TGCGCCAGCAGCCCTTTGGGACTAGCGGGGGACCCCCGATACAATGAGCAGTTCTTC; CDR3aa: CASSPLGLAGDPRYNEQFF
d_gene: -; abundance: once; v_gene: TRBV24-1; j_gene: TRBJ1-4; CDR3nt: TGTGCCACCAGTGCCCGAGAATGGGAAAAACTGTTTTTT; CDR3aa: CATSAREWEKLFF
d_gene: TRBD1; abundance: once; v_gene: TRBV19; j_gene: TRBJ1-1; CDR3nt: TGTGCCAGTAGTCTAAACAGGGGGCTTACTGGTGAAGCTTTCTTT; CDR3aa: CASSLNRGLTGEAFF
d_gene: TRBD2; abundance: -; v_gene: TRBV11-3; j_gene: TRBJ2-3; CDR3nt: TGTGCCAGCAGCTTAGGGACTAGCGGGAGCCCTAGCACAGATACGCAGTATTTT; CDR3aa: CASSLGTSGSPSTDTQYF
d_gene: TRBD2; abundance: -; v_gene: TRBV2; j_gene: TRBJ2-2; CDR3nt: TGCGCCACCACCAGGGCCGGGGGGGGAGTGGACACCGGGGAGCTGTTTTTT; CDR3aa: CATTRAGGGVDTGELFF
d_gene: -; abundance: few; v_gene: TRBV24-1; j_gene: TRBJ2-2; CDR3nt: TGTGCCACCAGTGATTCGTGGCGAGGTGGGGAGCTGTTTTTT; CDR3aa: CATSDSWRGGELFF
d_gene: -; abundance: once; v_gene: TRBV7-8; j_gene: TRBJ2-3; CDR3nt: TGTGCCAGCCACCGGGGGGCATCAGATACGCAGTATTTT; CDR3aa: CASHRGASDTQYF
d_gene: -; abundance: -; v_gene: TRBV4-2; j_gene: TRBJ1-2; CDR3nt: TGTGCCAGCAGCCGCTCCGTGGGCACCAACTATGGCTACACCTTC; CDR3aa: CASSRSVGTNYGYTF
d_gene: -; abundance: -; v_gene: TRBV5-1; j_gene: TRBJ1-5; CDR3nt: TGCGCCAGCAGCTTGGCCGGAGGGGTAAAGGGCCATCAGCCCCAGCATTTT; CDR3aa: CASSLAGGVKGHQPQHF
d_gene: TRBD2; abundance: -; v_gene: TRBV15; j_gene: TRBJ2-1; CDR3nt: TGTGCCACCAGCAGCGGAGCGGGGGGGCTCGTATACAATGAGCAGTTCTTC; CDR3aa: CATSSGAGGLVYNEQFF
d_gene: TRBD2; abundance: -; v_gene: TRBV5-1; j_gene: TRBJ2-3; CDR3nt: TGCGCCAGCAGTCCTTGGACTAGCGGGGGAGATACGCAGTATTTT; CDR3aa: CASSPWTSGGDTQYF
d_gene: TRBD1; abundance: -; v_gene: TRBV7-2; j_gene: TRBJ1-5; CDR3nt: TGTGCCAGCAGCCAAAATCCGGGACAGGGATATCAGCCCCAGCATTTT; CDR3aa: CASSQNPGQGYQPQHF
d_gene: TRBD2; abundance: -; v_gene: TRBV5-6; j_gene: TRBJ2-7; CDR3nt: TGTGCCAGCAGCCTGGGACTAGCCCCATACGAGCAGTACTTC; CDR3aa: CASSLGLAPYEQYF
d_gene: TRBD2; abundance: -; v_gene: TRBV28; j_gene: TRBJ2-1; CDR3nt: TGTGCCAGCAGTTTATACGGGGGGGCCAATGAGCAGTTCTTC; CDR3aa: CASSLYGGANEQFF
d_gene: -; abundance: few; v_gene: TRBV19; j_gene: TRBJ1-5; CDR3nt: TGTGCCACCCGGGACACCAATCAGCCCCAGCATTTT; CDR3aa: CATRDTNQPQHF
d_gene: -; abundance: once; v_gene: TRBV6-2/TRBV6-3; j_gene: TRBJ2-5; CDR3nt: TGTGCCAGCAGTTATTTACAGGGTTCGGGAGAGACCCAGTACTTC; CDR3aa: CASSYLQGSGETQYF
d_gene: -; abundance: -; v_gene: TRBV4-3; j_gene: TRBJ2-6; CDR3nt: TGCGCCAGCAGCCAAGATATAGGGGGACCATTTGGGGCTTTACGGGCCAACGTCCTGACTTTC; CDR3aa: CASSQDIGGPFGALRANVLTF
d_gene: -; abundance: -; v_gene: TRBV5-1; j_gene: TRBJ2-1; CDR3nt: TGCGCCAGCAGCCTCTCGTACAATGAGCAGTTCTTC; CDR3aa: CASSLSYNEQFF
d_gene: TRBD1; abundance: -; v_gene: TRBV6-5; j_gene: TRBJ2-2; CDR3nt: TGTGCCAGCACCCCGGGACAGCCGAACACCGGGGAGCTGTTTTTT; CDR3aa: CASTPGQPNTGELFF
d_gene: -; abundance: -; v_gene: TRBV6-5; j_gene: TRBJ1-5; CDR3nt: TGTGCCAGCAGTACTCTAGGACAGAGCAATCAGCCCCAGCATTTT; CDR3aa: CASSTLGQSNQPQHF
d_gene: TRBD2; abundance: -; v_gene: TRBV13; j_gene: TRBJ2-3; CDR3nt: TGTGCCAGCAGCAAGACTAGCGGTCCAGATACGCAGTATTTT; CDR3aa: CASSKTSGPDTQYF
d_gene: TRBD1; abundance: -; v_gene: TRBV27; j_gene: TRBJ1-6; CDR3nt: TGTGCCAGCAGGCGGGACAGGGGTGGGCCCCTCCACTTT; CDR3aa: CASRRDRGGPLHF
d_gene: TRBD2; abundance: -; v_gene: TRBV9; j_gene: TRBJ2-3; CDR3nt: TGTGCCAGCAGCCCATTAGCGGGTACAAGCACAGATACGCAGTATTTT; CDR3aa: CASSPLAGTSTDTQYF
d_gene: TRBD1; abundance: -; v_gene: TRBV19; j_gene: TRBJ1-5; CDR3nt: TGTGCCAGTAGTTCCAGGGGGACCCACGGCAATCAGCCCCAGCATTTT; CDR3aa: CASSSRGTHGNQPQHF
d_gene: TRBD2; abundance: -; v_gene: TRBV28; j_gene: TRBJ2-4; CDR3nt: TGTGCCATCCGGGGGGGGTCCAAAAACATTCAGTACTTC; CDR3aa: CAIRGGSKNIQYF
d_gene: -; abundance: -; v_gene: TRBV7-9; j_gene: TRBJ1-2; CDR3nt: TGTGCCAGCACCTTCTGGGCGACAGTTGATAGGGGCTATGGCTACACCTTC; CDR3aa: CASTFWATVDRGYGYTF
d_gene: -; abundance: -; v_gene: TRBV19; j_gene: TRBJ1-2; CDR3nt: TGTGCCAGTAGTATCGGAGGGGTAGGCTACACCTTC; CDR3aa: CASSIGGVGYTF
d_gene: -; abundance: -; v_gene: TRBV6-5; j_gene: TRBJ2-7; CDR3nt: TGTGCCAGCAGTTATACGGACAGATACGAGCAGTACTTC; CDR3aa: CASSYTDRYEQYF
d_gene: -; abundance: -; v_gene: TRBV4-3; j_gene: TRBJ1-3; CDR3nt: TGCGCCAGCAGCGATGAAGGGGGTGGAAACACCATATATTTT; CDR3aa: CASSDEGGGNTIYF
d_gene: TRBD1; abundance: -; v_gene: TRBV5-1; j_gene: TRBJ1-1; CDR3nt: TGCGCCAGCAGCACCCCGGACAGGGGGCCGGATGCAAGGCCTGAAGCTTTCTTT; CDR3aa: CASSTPDRGPDARPEAFF
d_gene: TRBD2; abundance: -; v_gene: TRBV2; j_gene: TRBJ2-2; CDR3nt: TGTCCCCCCACCCGGGCCGGGGGGGGCGTGGACACCGGGGAGCTGTTTTTT; CDR3aa: CPPTRAGGGVDTGELFF
d_gene: TRBD2; abundance: many; v_gene: TRBV5-5; j_gene: TRBJ2-3; CDR3nt: TGTGCCAGCAGCTCCAGCCTAGCGGGGGGGGTTTCCCGCTTAGATACGCAGTATTTT; CDR3aa: CASSSSLAGGVSRLDTQYF
d_gene: TRBD1; abundance: few; v_gene: TRBV7-7; j_gene: TRBJ2-1; CDR3nt: TGTGCCAGCAGCGCAGGCGGGACAGGGGGCAATGAGCAGTTCTTC; CDR3aa: CASSAGGTGGNEQFF
d_gene: TRBD2; abundance: -; v_gene: TRBV7-2; j_gene: TRBJ2-1; CDR3nt: TGTGCCAGCAGCCAGACTAGCGGGGGTTCCTACAATGAGCAGTTCTTC; CDR3aa: CASSQTSGGSYNEQFF
d_gene: -; abundance: few; v_gene: TRBV10-3; j_gene: TRBJ1-1; CDR3nt: TGTGCCATCAGAGAGACAGGATCTAACACTGAAGCTTTCTTT; CDR3aa: CAIRETGSNTEAFF
d_gene: TRBD2; abundance: -; v_gene: TRBV5-1; j_gene: TRBJ2-1; CDR3nt: TGCGCCAGCAGCATTAGCGGGGGAAAGAATGATGAGCAGTTCTTC; CDR3aa: CASSISGGKNDEQFF
d_gene: TRBD1; abundance: -; v_gene: TRBV20-1; j_gene: TRBJ1-1; CDR3nt: TGCAGTGCTTTAGGACAGGTTGAAGCTTTCTTT; CDR3aa: CSALGQVEAFF
d_gene: -; abundance: -; v_gene: TRBV7-2; j_gene: TRBJ2-7; CDR3nt: TGTGCCAGCAGCCCCTTTGGAGTGGGGGGTAAGAGGGACGAGCAGTACTTC; CDR3aa: CASSPFGVGGKRDEQYF
d_gene: TRBD2; abundance: -; v_gene: TRBV30; j_gene: TRBJ2-5; CDR3nt: TGTGCCTGGGCACTAGCGGGGGGTGTTGAGACCCAGTACTTC; CDR3aa: CAWALAGGVETQYF
d_gene: -; abundance: -; v_gene: TRBV16; j_gene: TRBJ1-4; CDR3nt: TGTGCCAGCAGCCAATCTTATGCGGGTGTTGATGAAAAACTGTTTTTT; CDR3aa: CASSQSYAGVDEKLFF